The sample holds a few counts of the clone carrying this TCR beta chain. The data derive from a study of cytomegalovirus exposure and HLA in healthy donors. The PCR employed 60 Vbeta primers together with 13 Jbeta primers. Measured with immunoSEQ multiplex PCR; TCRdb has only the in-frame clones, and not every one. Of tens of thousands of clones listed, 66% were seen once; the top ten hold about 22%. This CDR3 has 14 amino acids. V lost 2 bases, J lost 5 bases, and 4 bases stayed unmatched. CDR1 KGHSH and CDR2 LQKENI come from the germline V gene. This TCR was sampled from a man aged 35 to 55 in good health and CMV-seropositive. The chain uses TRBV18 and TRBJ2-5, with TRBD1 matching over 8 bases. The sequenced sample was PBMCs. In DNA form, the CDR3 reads TGTGCCAGCTCACCAGGACCAGGGGGCGAGACCCAGTACTTC. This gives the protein CASSPGPGGETQYF. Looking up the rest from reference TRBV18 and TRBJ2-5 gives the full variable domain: NAGVMQNPRHLVRRRGQEARLRCSPMKGHSHVYWYRQLPEEGLKFMVYLQKENIIDESGMPKERFSAEFPKEGPSILRIQQVVRGDSAAYFCASSPGPGGETQYFGPGTRLLVL.